These T cell receptor beta chains were read from a single sample in a study of naive and memory T cell subsets. Via MiXCR, TCRdb re-called the UMI-ligation and nested PCR reads, giving one row per CDR3 protein. The sample records about 85,000 distinct CDR3 sequences, about 12% being singletons. The sample was central memory CD4+ T cells from blood. The receptors come from a human donor in good health. Both conserved end residues are trimmed from each CDR3.

SARFNTEAF TRBJ1-1 TRBV20-1
ASSGQGMGTEAF TRBJ1-1 TRBV12-3/TRBV12-4
ASNERTYNEQF TRBJ2-1 TRBV28
ASSLEYTGELF TRBJ2-2 TRBV12-3/TRBV12-4
SASPPAGGRYEQY TRBJ2-7 TRBV20-1
ASSIQGLNEQY TRBJ2-7 TRBV19
ASSVGGIGPQH TRBJ1-5 TRBV9
ASSGIAGGPQYEQF TRBJ2-1 TRBV9
ASSSGTAAYQETQY TRBJ2-5 TRBV28
ASSPRGRTTDTQY TRBJ2-3 TRBV7-2
ASSSHGLRETSGANVLT TRBJ2-6 TRBV6-5
AIGGYGNTEAF TRBJ1-1 TRBV10-3
ASSLASERDEQY TRBJ2-7 TRBV12-3/TRBV12-4
ASSPDNGNTIY TRBJ1-3 TRBV7-2
ASSPRVGGTGELF TRBJ2-2 TRBV12-3/TRBV12-4
SAAPDESKQETQY TRBJ2-5 TRBV20-1
SARDSGLAGGYEQY TRBJ2-7 TRBV20-1
ASSDGQRLSYEQY TRBJ2-7 TRBV5-6
SARDPSGNLLEQY TRBJ2-7 TRBV20-1
ASSYSSKGSFRF TRBJ2-1 TRBV6-2/TRBV6-3
ASSVGQGTEAF TRBJ1-1 TRBV9
ASSPRRGGDTNEQF TRBJ2-1 TRBV11-2
ASSLVGAKNIQY TRBJ2-4 TRBV11-2
ASSAGSGDRPHYYEQY TRBJ2-7 TRBV9
ASRGGTLNTGELF TRBJ2-2 TRBV5-4
SARPQLGGHEQY TRBJ2-7 TRBV20-1
SEGTSYEQY TRBJ2-7 TRBV20-1
ASRRRGQIAQPQH TRBJ1-5 TRBV6-1
SARDRTGGSNTGELF TRBJ2-2 TRBV20-1
ASSLVPGSGETQY TRBJ2-5 TRBV5-1
ASLAGGWNEQF TRBJ2-1 TRBV12-3/TRBV12-4
ASSSTSVANTGELF TRBJ2-2 TRBV7-3
ASSLMAGPYNEQF TRBJ2-1 TRBV7-7
ASSRSGSLYGEQF TRBJ2-1 TRBV3-1
ASSLEPQNTEAF TRBJ1-1 TRBV5-1
ASSPYNYEQY TRBJ2-7 TRBV7-9
ASSQGQANTGELF TRBJ2-2 TRBV4-1
SVGQGPYEQY TRBJ2-7 TRBV20-1
ASSQGRNSYEQY TRBJ2-7 TRBV4-1